A single T cell receptor (beta chain) is shown here with its context. The antigen is undetermined. These data are taken from a study of human T cells and chemical hapten exposure. Overall study results and limits: Versus controls, expanded TCRs had significantly more large CDR3 similarity clusters.

Single cDNA molecules in the library carried unique molecular identifiers attached during preparation. Each CDR3 protein gets one entry after TCRdb re-called the RACE reads with MiXCR. The data show around 110,000 distinct CDR3 sequences, around 10% seen once. This CDR3 spans 15 amino acids. J gave up 9 bases and V 4 bases, and 6 bases lay outside the gene matches. Germline V gene lookup returns CDR1 ENHRY and CDR2 SYGVKD. Time point here: patch test 1, 2 weeks after DPC sensitization. Treatment here: therapeutic diphenylcyclopropenone sensitization with weekly scalp DPC. The J gene is TRBJ2-1, the V gene TRBV10-3; 13 bases fit TRBD2. The sequences come from whole blood, collected in connection with sensitization to the hapten diphenylcyclopropenone (DPC). The sequence was obtained from a woman aged 50 to 60 with alopecia areata. Some clones in this sample may be carry-over from other donors' samples. Written as DNA, the CDR3 is TGTGCCATCAGTGGGGGGACTAGCGGGATCGGTGAGCAGTTCTTC. Amino acid sequence: CAISGGTSGIGEQFF.